This T cell receptor beta chain was identified in a study of cytomegalovirus exposure and HLA in healthy donors. As for this clone: No antigen is known for it.

From germline, CDR1 is MDHEN and CDR2 SYDVKM. Trimming took off 6 bases at V and 9 bases at J, with 18 bases between the two ends. The CDR3 is 14 amino acids. Points from the study as a whole: Sequence variants that were highly shared formed a cluster that was likely a sequencing artifact. For TCR beta chains, V- and J-gene trimming was later linked to a missense DCLRE1C variant.

Vbeta (60) and Jbeta (13) primers were used in the PCR. Method: immunoSEQ multiplex PCR; TCRdb's copy keeps in-frame clones and lacks some. The sample shows 150,000 or so clones, and about 1.7% sits with its ten largest clones. The sequencing sample was made of PBMCs. The chain recombines TRBV28 with TRBJ2-1, with D maybe TRBD1 (6 bases). This clonotype was sampled from a woman aged 45-65 years in good health and CMV-seronegative. The CDR3 here is CASRLMAARGEQFF. CDR3 bases: TGTGCCAGCAGGCTTATGGCAGCCAGGGGTGAGCAGTTCTTC.